These T cell receptor beta chains were read from a single sample in a study of cytomegalovirus exposure and HLA in healthy donors. Only in-frame clones appear in the TCRdb table, and some are missing; sequencing was by immunoSEQ multiplex PCR. The sample includes more than 150,000 clones, 70% to 85% of them seen just once. The sequenced sample was PBMCs. Receptors originate from a girl aged 2 to 10 in good health and CMV-seropositive. The CDR3 runs from the conserved cysteine through the conserved F or W. Fields, in order: V gene, J gene, D gene, clone size, CDR3 protein, CDR3 DNA. D genes are given only for firm matches. A row's size may be missing; if present it is once, few, many or a size class.

>TRBV6-5|TRBJ2-1|NA|NA
CASSYSHGTFGGEQFF
TGTGCCAGCAGTTACTCACACGGGACATTCGGAGGTGAGCAGTTCTTC
>TRBV25-1|TRBJ2-7|NA|few
CASSETAGGPRSNEQYF
TGTGCCAGCAGTGAAACGGCTGGAGGGCCTAGGAGCAACGAGCAGTACTTC
>TRBV19|TRBJ1-3|NA|NA
CASHGSSGNTIYF
TGTGCCAGTCACGGGAGCTCTGGAAACACCATATATTTT
>TRBV18|TRBJ1-6|NA|NA
CASSPYPGTRSSYNSPLHF
TGTGCCAGCTCACCGTACCCCGGGACAAGGAGCTCCTATAATTCACCCCTCCACTTT
>TRBV5-3|TRBJ1-5|NA|few
CARRPGVWRPQHF
TGTGCCAGAAGGCCCGGGGTCTGGAGGCCCCAGCATTTT
>TRBV7-2|TRBJ2-1|NA|NA
CASSLITSSYNEQFF
TGTGCCAGCAGCTTAATTACGAGCTCCTACAATGAGCAGTTCTTC
>TRBV10-3|TRBJ1-2|NA|once
CAISESKTGHDYGYTF
TGTGCCATCAGTGAGTCGAAAACCGGACACGACTATGGCTACACCTTC
>TRBV9|TRBJ1-4|TRBD1|NA
CASSVGTTGGETATNEKLFF
TGTGCCAGCAGCGTAGGAACGACAGGGGGCGAGACCGCAACTAATGAAAAACTGTTTTTT
>TRBV23-1|TRBJ2-7|NA|NA
CASSQQGTAYEQYF
TGCGCCAGCAGTCAACAGGGGACGGCCTACGAGCAGTACTTC
>TRBV7-3|TRBJ2-1|TRBD2|NA
CASSLTKSSGVYNEQFF
TGTGCCAGCAGCTTAACGAAGTCTAGCGGCGTATACAATGAGCAGTTCTTC
>TRBV7-2|TRBJ2-3|TRBD2|NA
CASSRGLAGNQDTQYF
TGTGCCAGCAGCCGGGGACTAGCGGGGAATCAGGATACGCAGTATTTT
>TRBV19|TRBJ1-5|NA|NA
CASSKGRDQPQHF
TGTGCCAGTAGTAAAGGCAGGGATCAGCCCCAGCATTTT
>TRBV7-8|TRBJ2-7|TRBD1|NA
CASSRPGTGGVSYEQYF
TGTGCCAGCAGCCGTCCCGGGACAGGGGGCGTTTCCTACGAGCAGTACTTC
>TRBV25-1|TRBJ2-7|TRBD2|NA
CATSPRALAGVEQYF
TGTGCCACCAGCCCTAGGGCGCTAGCGGGAGTTGAGCAGTACTTC
>TRBV5-6|TRBJ2-1|TRBD2|few
CASSGGLAGYKREQFF
TGTGCCAGCAGCGGGGGACTAGCGGGATATAAAAGGGAGCAGTTCTTC
>TRBV28|TRBJ2-7|TRBD2|NA
CASSLFAGDYEQYF
TGTGCCAGCAGTTTATTTGCGGGAGACTACGAGCAGTACTTC
>TRBV29-1|TRBJ2-7|TRBD2|NA
CSVHTGLAGYEQYF
TGCAGCGTCCACACCGGACTAGCGGGCTACGAGCAGTACTTC
>TRBV11-3|TRBJ2-1|NA|NA
CASSLGPGAYEQFF
TGTGCCAGCAGCTTAGGGCCAGGGGCGTATGAGCAGTTCTTC
>TRBV5-1|TRBJ2-1|TRBD2|NA
CASSPVLAGNYNEQFF
TGCGCCAGCAGCCCCGTCCTAGCGGGAAATTACAATGAGCAGTTCTTC
>TRBV27|TRBJ2-5|NA|NA
CALIRETQYF
TGTGCGTTAATTCGGGAGACCCAGTACTTC
>TRBV7-6|TRBJ2-7|TRBD2|few
CASSLTSGTSYEQYF
TGTGCCAGCAGCTTGACTAGCGGAACATCCTACGAGCAGTACTTC
>TRBV7-9|TRBJ2-1|TRBD2|NA
CASSYYTSGVTSSYNEQFF
TGTGCCAGCAGTTATTATACTAGCGGAGTCACTAGCTCCTACAATGAGCAGTTCTTC
>TRBV9|TRBJ2-1|NA|once
CASSVDHGGNSYNEQFF
TGTGCCAGCAGCGTAGACCACGGCGGGAACTCCTACAATGAGCAGTTCTTC
>TRBV27|TRBJ2-7|NA|NA
CASSLLRGHEQYF
TGTGCCAGCAGTTTATTGCGGGGGCACGAGCAGTACTTC
>TRBV15|TRBJ2-5|NA|once
CATSRDLKETQYF
TGTGCCACCAGCAGAGATCTTAAAGAGACCCAGTACTTC
>TRBV5-4|TRBJ2-1|TRBD2|NA
CASSIGLAGAYNEQFF
TGTGCCAGCAGCATTGGACTAGCGGGAGCCTACAATGAGCAGTTCTTC
>TRBV30|TRBJ1-4|NA|NA
CAWRAGPEKLFF
TGTGCCTGGCGAGCAGGGCCCGAAAAACTGTTTTTT
>TRBV29-1|TRBJ1-1|NA|NA
CSVEMLRGTEAFF
TGCAGCGTTGAAATGCTACGAGGTACTGAAGCTTTCTTT
>TRBV19|TRBJ2-7|NA|NA
CASGHLSYEQYF
TGTGCCAGCGGACACCTATCCTACGAGCAGTACTTC
>TRBV29-1|TRBJ2-7|TRBD2|NA
CSVPGLAYYSYEQYF
TGCAGCGTTCCGGGACTAGCCTACTACTCCTACGAGCAGTACTTC
>TRBV6-1|TRBJ2-3|NA|NA
CASRSLVNTDTQYF
TGTGCCAGCAGAAGCCTCGTAAACACAGATACGCAGTATTTT
>TRBV15|TRBJ2-1|NA|NA
CATSGASSYNEQFF
TGTGCCACCAGCGGGGCGAGCTCCTACAATGAGCAGTTCTTC
>TRBV5-6|TRBJ1-1|NA|NA
CASSPGEISEAFF
TGTGCCAGCAGCCCCGGGGAAATCTCTGAAGCTTTCTTT